Sequencing of this T cell receptor beta chain was carried out in a study of Ad26.COV2.S vaccination and SARS-CoV-2 variants. General study findings and limits: Assessments of TCR breadth and depth may have underestimated the total T cell responses. Comparable non-spike TCR breadth was observed in vaccine and placebo recipients.

Concerning this clone: Its antigen is as yet unknown.

Germline lookup yields CDR1 MDHEN and CDR2 SYDVKM. V lost 11 bases to trimming and J lost 5 bases, with 12 bases between them. CDR3 size: 11 residues. Here immunoSEQ multiplex PCR was the method, and the copy in TCRdb shows in-frame clones only, minus some. The sample shows some 400,000 clones, 89% of them seen only once. Treatment: over 15 received Ad26.COV2.S at low or high dose, single or two shots; about 5 received placebo; per-sample allocation not given. The samples date from day 63 after the first vaccine or placebo injection. V is TRBV28 and J is TRBJ1-1, with D perhaps matching TRBD1 (6 bases). This TCR was sampled from a person aged 18-65 years who received the Ad26.COV2.S COVID-19 vaccine or a placebo. The specimen was peripheral blood, collected in a trial of Ad26.COV2.S vaccine versus placebo. CDR3 protein: CAALGATEAFF. In nucleotides, the CDR3 is TGTGCCGCCCTGGGGGCAACTGAAGCTTTCTTT.